This T cell receptor beta chain was sequenced during a study of patients and donors after allogeneic stem cell transplantation (dated by TCRdb to the early 2020s). Taken from cysteine to phenylalanine, the CDR3 has 16 residues. Of the read, only the CDR3 DNA is kept; its 48 bases are in frame from base 1. V is pruned by 0 bases and J by 1 base, leaving 4 bases of the junction without a gene match. Via the germline V gene (reference sequence), CDR1 is DFQATT and CDR2 SNEGSKA. The method behind the library was RT-PCR. The listed sequencing device is NextSeq 550. Using fastp at Q25 and MiXCR, TCRdb reprocessed the public reads and kept productive beta chains. Each entry merges the rows of one CDR3 protein and shows their most common DNA and genes. This sample is represented by approximately 170,000 distinct CDR3 sequences; around 30% of them were singletons. The ten biggest clones cover around 3.2% of the sample.

Regarding this clonotype: This clone's antigen is unknown. No much larger clone exists at a distance of one base, and base qualities are not known.

The sequence derives from a human donor who was either an allogeneic HSCT recipient or a stem cell or donor lymphocyte infusion donor (not recorded which). It is not recorded whose cells these are; they may come from a transplant donor. Material: blood, either unsorted or a sorted T cell fraction (not recorded which). The chain is assembled from TRBV20-1 and TRBJ2-3, with 10 bases in between that match TRBD2. The CDR3 protein is CSARDPSGSGTDTQYF. The sequenced DNA is TGCAGTGCTAGAGATCCTAGCGGGAGTGGCACAGATACGCAGTATTTT.